A single sample gave rise to the 8 T cell receptor beta chains below, sequenced in a study of T cells after yellow fever vaccination. TCRdb processed the 5' RACE reads anew with MiXCR; each CDR3 protein has one entry. The data contain some 160,000 distinct CDR3 sequences, around 9% of them singletons. The sequences come from CD8+ T cells sorted from PBMCs, collected 45 days after the yellow fever booster vaccination. These TCRs come from a man aged 18-30 years who received the YFV17D yellow fever vaccine.

CDR3 region: CASAGDSYEQYF. As DNA, the CDR3 is TGTGCCAGCGCTGGGGACTCCTACGAGCAGTACTTC. The chain carries TRBV12-3 or TRBV12-4 and TRBJ2-7; unclear D gene. The CDR3 totals 12 residues. Trimming removed 8 bases at V and 0 bases at J, with 8 bases between.

The chain combines TRBV20-1 with TRBJ2-1; D perhaps matches TRBD1 (5 bases). The V gene lost 4 bases and the J gene lost 6 bases, with 16 bases spanning the gap. Per the germline V gene, CDR1 is DFQATT and CDR2 is SNEGSKA (reference sequence). This CDR3 has 14 amino acids. In DNA form, the CDR3 reads TGCAGTGCTACCCCATCCGGCAGGGTCAATGAGCAGTTCTTC. Protein sequence: CSATPSGRVNEQFF.

This chain joins TRBV12-3 or TRBV12-4 and TRBJ1-1, with D tentatively TRBD1 (6 bases). The CDR3 consists of 14 residues. The V end lost 7 bases, the J end lost 3 bases, and 15 bases lay between the germline ends. CDR3 sequence reads: CASTIPTGYTEAFF. In nucleotides, the CDR3 is TGTGCCAGCACCATCCCCACAGGGTACACTGAAGCTTTCTTT.

The chain is built from TRBV7-9 and TRBJ1-2; tentative D call: TRBD1 (6 bases). CDR1 is SEHNR and CDR2 is FQNEAQ in the germline V gene (reference sequence). Trimming stripped 5 bases from V and 4 bases from J, with 17 bases between. The CDR3 has 15 amino acids. In DNA, the CDR3 is TGTGCCAGCAGCCCCTTTCAGGGGCACCCCTATGGCTACACCTTC. Protein: CASSPFQGHPYGYTF.

The chain links TRBV4-1 to TRBJ1-1; 10 nucleotides match TRBD1. The V gene end was trimmed by 0 bases and the J gene end by 6 bases; junction bases not matched to a gene: 4. The CDR3 contains 15 residues. CDR1 and CDR2 (germline): MGHRA, YSYEKL. CDR3 region: CASSQEGTGASEAFF. For the CDR3, the DNA is TGCGCCAGCAGCCAAGAAGGGACAGGGGCGTCTGAAGCTTTCTTT.

The chain uses TRBV12-3 or TRBV12-4 and TRBJ2-1, with a weak D call TRBD2 (6 bases). Trimming pared 7 bases from V and 8 bases from J, leaving 18 bases between. The CDR3 runs to 14 residues. The CDR3 sequence: CASMRLEVSDEQFF. The DNA of the CDR3 is TGTGCCAGCATGAGACTAGAAGTTTCGGATGAGCAGTTCTTC.

The sample holds a few counts of this clonotype. The chain is built from TRBV6-2 or TRBV6-3 and TRBJ2-5, with TRBD2 as a possible D gene (6 bases). The V end lost 2 bases, the J end lost 2 bases, and 12 bases lay between the germline ends. The CDR3 consists of 15 residues. The germline V gene encodes CDR1 MNHEY and CDR2 SVGEGT. The CDR3 loop reads CASSYGGEPQETQYF. The CDR3 bases are TGTGCCAGCAGTTACGGCGGGGAACCACAAGAGACCCAGTACTTC.

The genes are TRBV7-9 and TRBJ1-1; D is possibly TRBD1 (6 bases). Between the trimmed V and J ends, which lost 5 bases and 3 bases, there was a span of 13 bases. The CDR3 has 14 amino acids. From germline, CDR1 is SEHNR and CDR2 FQNEAQ (reference sequence). In DNA, the CDR3 is TGTGCCAGCAGCCCCGGGGGGGCGGACACTGAAGCTTTCTTT. It translates to CASSPGGADTEAFF. Drawing the rest from reference TRBV7-9 and TRBJ1-1, the complete variable domain is DTGVSQNPRHKITKRGQNVTFRCDPISEHNRLYWYRQTLGQGPEFLTYFQNEAQLEKSRLLSDRFSAERPKGSFSTLEIQRTEQGDSAMYLCASSPGGADTEAFFGQGTRLTVV.